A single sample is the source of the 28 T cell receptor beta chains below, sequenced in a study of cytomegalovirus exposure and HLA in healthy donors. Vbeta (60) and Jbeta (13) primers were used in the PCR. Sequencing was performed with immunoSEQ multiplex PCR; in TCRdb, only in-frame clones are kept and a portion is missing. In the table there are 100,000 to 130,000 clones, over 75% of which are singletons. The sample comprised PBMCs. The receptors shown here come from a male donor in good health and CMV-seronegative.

In DNA, the CDR3 is TGTGCCAGCAGCTTGACTAGCGGGGCTTACAATGAGCAGTTCTTC. This sequence encodes CASSLTSGAYNEQFF. The chain combines TRBV5-8 with TRBJ2-1, with 10 bases identical to TRBD2. V lost 1 base, J lost 4 bases, and 2 bases stayed unmatched. The V gene's germline CDR1 is SGHTS and CDR2 YDEGEE. This CDR3 contains 15 residues.

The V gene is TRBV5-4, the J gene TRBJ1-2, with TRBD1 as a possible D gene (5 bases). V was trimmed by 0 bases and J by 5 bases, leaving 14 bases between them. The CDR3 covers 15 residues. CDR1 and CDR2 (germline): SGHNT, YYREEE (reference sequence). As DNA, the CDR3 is TGTGCCAGCAGCTTGGAGGCACAGGCGCTTTATGGCTACACCTTC. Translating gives CASSLEAQALYGYTF.

DNA of the CDR3: TGCAGTGCTCCCTTAGCGGGACAGCAGTTCTTC. Translated: CSAPLAGQQFF. The rearrangement joins TRBV20-1 to TRBJ2-1; TRBD2 matches 8 bases. The CDR3 extends over 11 amino acids. V shed 5 bases and J 11 bases; nucleotides not matched to a gene: 5. In germline, CDR1 is DFQATT, CDR2 SNEGSKA (reference sequence).

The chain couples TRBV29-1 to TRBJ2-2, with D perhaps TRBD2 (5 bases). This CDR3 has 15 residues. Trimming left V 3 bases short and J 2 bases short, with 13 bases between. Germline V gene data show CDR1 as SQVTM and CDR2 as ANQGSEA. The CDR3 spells CSVDSGAANTGELFF. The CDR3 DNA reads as TGCAGCGTTGATTCAGGAGCGGCTAACACCGGGGAGCTGTTTTTT.

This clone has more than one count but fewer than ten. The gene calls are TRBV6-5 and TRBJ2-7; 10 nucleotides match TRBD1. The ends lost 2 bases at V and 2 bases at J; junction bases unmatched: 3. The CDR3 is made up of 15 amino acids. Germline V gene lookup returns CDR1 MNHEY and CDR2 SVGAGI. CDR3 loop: CASSYGTGVTYEQYF. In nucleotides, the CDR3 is TGTGCCAGCAGTTACGGGACAGGGGTTACCTACGAGCAGTACTTC.

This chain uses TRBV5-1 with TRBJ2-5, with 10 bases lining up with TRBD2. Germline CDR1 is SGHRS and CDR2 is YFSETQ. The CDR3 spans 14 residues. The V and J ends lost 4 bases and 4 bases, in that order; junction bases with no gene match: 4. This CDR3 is CASSRGLAPETQYF. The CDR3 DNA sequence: TGCGCCAGCAGCCGGGGACTAGCGCCAGAGACCCAGTACTTC.

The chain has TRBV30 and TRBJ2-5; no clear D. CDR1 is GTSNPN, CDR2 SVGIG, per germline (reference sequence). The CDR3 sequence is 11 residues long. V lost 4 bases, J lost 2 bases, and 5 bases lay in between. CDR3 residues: CAWNSQETQYF. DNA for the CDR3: TGTGCCTGGAATTCGCAAGAGACCCAGTACTTC. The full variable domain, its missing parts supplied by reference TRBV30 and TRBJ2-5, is SQTIHQWPATLVQPVGSPLSLECTVEGTSNPNLYWYRQAAGRGLQLLFYSVGIGQISSEVPQNLSASRPQDRQFILSSKKLLLSDSGFYLCAWNSQETQYFGPGTRLLVL.

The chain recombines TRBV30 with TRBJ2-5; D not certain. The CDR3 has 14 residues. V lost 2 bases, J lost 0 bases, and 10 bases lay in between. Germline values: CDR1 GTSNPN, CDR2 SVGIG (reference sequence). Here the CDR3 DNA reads TGTGCCTGGAGTAACAATAAGTACCAAGAGACCCAGTACTTC. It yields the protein CAWSNNKYQETQYF.

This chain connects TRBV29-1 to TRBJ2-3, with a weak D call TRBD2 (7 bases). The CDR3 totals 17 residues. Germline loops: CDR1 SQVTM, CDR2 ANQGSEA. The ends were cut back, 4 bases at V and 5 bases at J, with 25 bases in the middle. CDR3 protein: CSVARGLLGLVKDTQYF. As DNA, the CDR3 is TGCAGCGTTGCCAGGGGACTTCTCGGACTAGTAAAAGATACGCAGTATTTT.

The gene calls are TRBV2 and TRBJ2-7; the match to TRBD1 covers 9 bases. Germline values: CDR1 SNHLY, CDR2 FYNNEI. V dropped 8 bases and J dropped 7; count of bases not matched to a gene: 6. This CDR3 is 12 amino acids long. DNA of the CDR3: TGTGCCAGCGGGGGGACAGGGCGGGAGCAGTACTTC. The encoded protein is CASGGTGREQYF.

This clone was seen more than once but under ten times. The CDR3 reads CASIRTGTDTQYF. The DNA of the CDR3 is TGTGCCAGCATACGGACAGGCACAGATACGCAGTATTTT. This chain joins TRBV2 and TRBJ2-3, with D possibly being TRBD1 (6 bases). V was trimmed by 7 bases and J by 1 base, leaving 9 bases between them. This CDR3 contains 13 residues. Germline V gives CDR1 SNHLY, CDR2 FYNNEI.

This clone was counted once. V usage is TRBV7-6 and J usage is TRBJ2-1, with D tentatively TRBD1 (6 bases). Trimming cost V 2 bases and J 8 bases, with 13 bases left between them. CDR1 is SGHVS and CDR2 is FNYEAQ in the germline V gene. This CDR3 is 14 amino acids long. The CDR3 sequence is CASSLNRVLDEQFF. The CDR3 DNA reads TGTGCCAGCAGCTTAAACAGGGTTTTGGATGAGCAGTTCTTC.

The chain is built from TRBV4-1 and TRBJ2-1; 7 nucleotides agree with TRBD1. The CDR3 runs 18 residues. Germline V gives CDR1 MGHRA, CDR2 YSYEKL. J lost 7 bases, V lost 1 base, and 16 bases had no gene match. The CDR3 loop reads CASSQGGTLTGLRNEQFF. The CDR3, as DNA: TGCGCCAGCAGCCAAGGGGGAACCCTGACAGGGTTGCGGAATGAGCAGTTCTTC.

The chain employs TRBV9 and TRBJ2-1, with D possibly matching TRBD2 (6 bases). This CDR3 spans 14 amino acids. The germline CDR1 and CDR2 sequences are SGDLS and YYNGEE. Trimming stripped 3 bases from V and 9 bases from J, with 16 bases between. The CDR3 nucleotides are TGTGCCAGCAGCGCTACAAGCGGGTTGGCTGAGCAGTTCTTC. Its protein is CASSATSGLAEQFF.

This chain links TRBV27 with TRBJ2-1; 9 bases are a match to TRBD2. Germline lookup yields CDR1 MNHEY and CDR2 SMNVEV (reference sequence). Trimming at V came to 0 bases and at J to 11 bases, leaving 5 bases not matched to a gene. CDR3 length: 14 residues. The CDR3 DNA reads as TGTGCCAGCAGTTTATCCCATAGCGGGAGTCAGCAGTTCTTC. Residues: CASSLSHSGSQQFF.

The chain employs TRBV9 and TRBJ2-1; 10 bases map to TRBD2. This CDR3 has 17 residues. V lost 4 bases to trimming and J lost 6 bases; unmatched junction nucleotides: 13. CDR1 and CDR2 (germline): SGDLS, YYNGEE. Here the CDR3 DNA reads TGTGCCAGCAGCCTACCTCAAGCGGGAGGGCCCCCCAATGAGCAGTTCTTC. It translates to CASSLPQAGGPPNEQFF. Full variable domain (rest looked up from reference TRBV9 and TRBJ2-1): DSGVTQTPKHLITATGQRVTLRCSPRSGDLSVYWYQQSLDQGLQFLIQYYNGEERAKGNILERFSAQQFPDLHSELNLSSLELGDSALYFCASSLPQAGGPPNEQFFGPGTRLTVL.

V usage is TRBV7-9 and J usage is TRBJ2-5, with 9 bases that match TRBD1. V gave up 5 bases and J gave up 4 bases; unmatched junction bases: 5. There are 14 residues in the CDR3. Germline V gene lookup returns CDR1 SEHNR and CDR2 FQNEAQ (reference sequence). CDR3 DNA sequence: TGTGCCAGCAGCCCGCCGGGACAGGGAGAGACCCAGTACTTC. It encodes CASSPPGQGETQYF.

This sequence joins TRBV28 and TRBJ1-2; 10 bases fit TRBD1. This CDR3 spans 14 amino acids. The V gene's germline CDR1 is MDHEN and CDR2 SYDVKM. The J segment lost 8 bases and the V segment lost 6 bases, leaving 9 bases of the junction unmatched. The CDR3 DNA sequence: TGTGCCAGCAGCCCCGGGACAGGGGCGCAGGGCTACACCTTC. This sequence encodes CASSPGTGAQGYTF.

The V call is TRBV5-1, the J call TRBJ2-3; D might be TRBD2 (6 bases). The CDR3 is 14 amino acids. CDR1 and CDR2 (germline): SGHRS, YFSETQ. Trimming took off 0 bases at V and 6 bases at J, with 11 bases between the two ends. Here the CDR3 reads CASSLGTSLDTQYF. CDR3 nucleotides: TGCGCCAGCAGCTTGGGCACTAGCCTGGATACGCAGTATTTT.

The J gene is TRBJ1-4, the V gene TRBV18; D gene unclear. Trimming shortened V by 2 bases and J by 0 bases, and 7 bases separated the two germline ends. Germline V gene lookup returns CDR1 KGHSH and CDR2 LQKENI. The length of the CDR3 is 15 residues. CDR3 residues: CASSPWATTNEKLFF. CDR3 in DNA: TGTGCCAGCTCACCATGGGCAACAACTAATGAAAAACTGTTTTTT.

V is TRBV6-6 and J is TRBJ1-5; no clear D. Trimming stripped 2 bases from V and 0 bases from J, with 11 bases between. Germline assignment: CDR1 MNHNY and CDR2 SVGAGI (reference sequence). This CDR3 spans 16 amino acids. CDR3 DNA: TGTGCCAGCAGTTACAGGACTGCAACTAGCAATCAGCCCCAGCATTTT. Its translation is CASSYRTATSNQPQHF.

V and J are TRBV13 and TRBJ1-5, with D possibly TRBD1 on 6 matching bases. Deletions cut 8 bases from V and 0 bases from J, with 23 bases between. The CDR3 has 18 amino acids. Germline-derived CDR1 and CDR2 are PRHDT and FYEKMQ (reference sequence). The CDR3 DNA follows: TGTGCCAGCTGTAGAATGGGGGGGCCCGGGGTTAGCAATCAGCCCCAGCATTTT. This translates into CASCRMGGPGVSNQPQHF.

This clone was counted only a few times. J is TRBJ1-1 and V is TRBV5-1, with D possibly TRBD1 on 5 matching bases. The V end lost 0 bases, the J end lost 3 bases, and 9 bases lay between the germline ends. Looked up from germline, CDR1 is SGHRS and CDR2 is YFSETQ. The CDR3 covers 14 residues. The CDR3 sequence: CASSLAQGYTEAFF. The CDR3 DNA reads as TGCGCCAGCAGCTTGGCCCAGGGTTACACTGAAGCTTTCTTT.

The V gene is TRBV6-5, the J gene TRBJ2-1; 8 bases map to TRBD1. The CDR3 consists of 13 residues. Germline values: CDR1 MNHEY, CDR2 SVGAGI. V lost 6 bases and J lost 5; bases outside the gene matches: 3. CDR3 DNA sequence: TGTGCCAGCAGGGCAGGGGGCAACAATGAGCAGTTCTTC. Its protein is CASRAGGNNEQFF.

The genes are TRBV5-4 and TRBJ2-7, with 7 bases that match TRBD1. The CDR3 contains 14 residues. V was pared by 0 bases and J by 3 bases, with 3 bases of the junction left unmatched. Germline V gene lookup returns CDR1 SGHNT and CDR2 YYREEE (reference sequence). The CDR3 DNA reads TGTGCCAGCAGCTTGGTGGGGACAGTCTACGAGCAGTACTTC. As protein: CASSLVGTVYEQYF.

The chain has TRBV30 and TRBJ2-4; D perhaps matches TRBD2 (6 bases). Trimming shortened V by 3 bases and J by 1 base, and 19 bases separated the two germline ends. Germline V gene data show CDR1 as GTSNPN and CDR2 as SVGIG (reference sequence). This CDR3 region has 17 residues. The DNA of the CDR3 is TGTGCCTGGAGCCCTGTAGCGGACCTTGAGGCCAAAAACATTCAGTACTTC. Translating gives CAWSPVADLEAKNIQYF. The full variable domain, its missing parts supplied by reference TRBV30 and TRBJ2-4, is SQTIHQWPATLVQPVGSPLSLECTVEGTSNPNLYWYRQAAGRGLQLLFYSVGIGQISSEVPQNLSASRPQDRQFILSSKKLLLSDSGFYLCAWSPVADLEAKNIQYFGAGTRLSVL.

DNA for the CDR3: TGTGCCAGCAGTTATTTCCAGGGTGGTGGCTACACCTTC. Translated: CASSYFQGGGYTF. V gene TRBV6-5 combines with J gene TRBJ1-2, with D possibly matching TRBD1 (5 bases). The CDR3 is made up of 13 amino acids. Trimming cost V 3 bases and J 7 bases, with 12 bases left between them. In germline, CDR1 is MNHEY, CDR2 SVGAGI.

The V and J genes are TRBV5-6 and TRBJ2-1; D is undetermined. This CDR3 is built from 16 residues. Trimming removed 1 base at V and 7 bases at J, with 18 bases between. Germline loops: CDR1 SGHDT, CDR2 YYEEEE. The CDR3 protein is CASSLYGGDWPNEQFF. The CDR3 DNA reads TGTGCCAGCAGCTTGTACGGCGGCGACTGGCCGAATGAGCAGTTCTTC.